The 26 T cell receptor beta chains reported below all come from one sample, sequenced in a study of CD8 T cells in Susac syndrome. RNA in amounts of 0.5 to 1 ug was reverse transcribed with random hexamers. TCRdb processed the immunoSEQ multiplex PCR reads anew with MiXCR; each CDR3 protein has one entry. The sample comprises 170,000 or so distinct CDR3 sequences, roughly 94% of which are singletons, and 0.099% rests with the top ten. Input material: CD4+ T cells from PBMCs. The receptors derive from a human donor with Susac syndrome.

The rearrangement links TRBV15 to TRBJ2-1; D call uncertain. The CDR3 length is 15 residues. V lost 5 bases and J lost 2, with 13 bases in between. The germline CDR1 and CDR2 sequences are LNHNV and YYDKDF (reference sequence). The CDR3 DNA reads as TGTGCCACCAGCCCCGAATACCAAGCCTACAATGAGCAGTTCTTC. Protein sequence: CATSPEYQAYNEQFF.

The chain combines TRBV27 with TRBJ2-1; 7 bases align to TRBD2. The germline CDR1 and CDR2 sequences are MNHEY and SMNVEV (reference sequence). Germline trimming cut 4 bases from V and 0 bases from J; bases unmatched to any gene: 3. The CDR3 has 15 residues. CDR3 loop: CASSWGGSSYNEQFF. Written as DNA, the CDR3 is TGTGCCAGCAGTTGGGGGGGGAGCTCCTACAATGAGCAGTTCTTC.

The CDR3 region is CASSSGHGIGKLFF. As DNA, the CDR3 is TGTGCCAGCAGTTCGGGACACGGCATTGGGAAACTGTTTTTT. V is TRBV28 and J is TRBJ1-4; perhaps TRBD1 as D (6 bases). Germline CDR1 is MDHEN and CDR2 is SYDVKM. With 4 bases removed from V and 11 bases from J, the gap between germline ends came to 17 bases. The CDR3 has 14 amino acids.

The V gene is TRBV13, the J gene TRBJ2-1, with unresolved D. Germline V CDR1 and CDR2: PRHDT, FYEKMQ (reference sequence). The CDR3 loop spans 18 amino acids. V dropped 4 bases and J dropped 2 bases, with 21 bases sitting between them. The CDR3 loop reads CASSSELPGAKTYNEQFF. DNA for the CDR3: TGTGCCAGCAGCTCCGAACTTCCGGGTGCGAAAACCTACAATGAGCAGTTCTTC. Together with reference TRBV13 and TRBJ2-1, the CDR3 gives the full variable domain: AAGVIQSPRHLIKEKRETATLKCYPIPRHDTVYWYQQGPGQDPQFLISFYEKMQSDKGSIPDRFSAQQFSDYHSELNMSSLELGDSALYFCASSSELPGAKTYNEQFFGPGTRLTVL.

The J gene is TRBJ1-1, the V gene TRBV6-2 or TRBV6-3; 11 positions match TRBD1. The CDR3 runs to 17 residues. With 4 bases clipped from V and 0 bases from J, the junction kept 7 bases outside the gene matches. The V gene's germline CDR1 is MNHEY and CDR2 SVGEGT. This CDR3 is CASSLDRGLGMNTEAFF. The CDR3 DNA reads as TGTGCCAGCAGTTTGGACAGGGGGCTCGGGATGAACACTGAAGCTTTCTTT.

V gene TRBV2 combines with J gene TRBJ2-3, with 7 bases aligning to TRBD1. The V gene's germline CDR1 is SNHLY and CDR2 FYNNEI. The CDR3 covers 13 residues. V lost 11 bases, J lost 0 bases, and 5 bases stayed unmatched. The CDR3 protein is CAGQALSTDTQYF. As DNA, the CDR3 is TGTGCCGGACAGGCCTTGAGCACAGATACGCAGTATTTT.

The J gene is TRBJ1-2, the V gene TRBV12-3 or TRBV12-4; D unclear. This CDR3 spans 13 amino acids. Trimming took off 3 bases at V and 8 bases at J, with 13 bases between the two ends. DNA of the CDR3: TGTGCCAGCAGTTTCGGCTTACAAGGGGGCTACACCTTC. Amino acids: CASSFGLQGGYTF.

The CDR3 loop is CSVGTLLNTEAFF. DNA of the CDR3: TGCAGCGTTGGGACCTTGCTGAACACTGAAGCTTTCTTT. The V and J genes are TRBV29-1 and TRBJ1-1; D is ambiguous. V gave up 4 bases and J gave up 0 bases, with 9 bases separating them. Germline assignment: CDR1 SQVTM and CDR2 ANQGSEA. The CDR3 consists of 13 residues.

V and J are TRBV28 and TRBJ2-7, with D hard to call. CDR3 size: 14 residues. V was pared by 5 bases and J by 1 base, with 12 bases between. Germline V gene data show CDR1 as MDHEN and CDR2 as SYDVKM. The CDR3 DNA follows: TGTGCCAGCAGTCCCAGCATTGGGTCCTACGAGCAGTACTTC. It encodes CASSPSIGSYEQYF.

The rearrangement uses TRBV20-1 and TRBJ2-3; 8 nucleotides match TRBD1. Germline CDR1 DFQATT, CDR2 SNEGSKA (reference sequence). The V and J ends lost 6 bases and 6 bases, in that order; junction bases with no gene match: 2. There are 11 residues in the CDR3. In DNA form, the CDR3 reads TGCAGTGCGGGACAGGTTGATACGCAGTATTTT. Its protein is CSAGQVDTQYF.

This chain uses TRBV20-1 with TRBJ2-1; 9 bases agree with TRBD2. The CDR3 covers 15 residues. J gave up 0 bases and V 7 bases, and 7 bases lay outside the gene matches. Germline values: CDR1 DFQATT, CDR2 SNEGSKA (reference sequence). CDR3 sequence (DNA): TGCAGTGTCCGAGCGGGAGGACCCTCCTACAATGAGCAGTTCTTC. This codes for CSVRAGGPSYNEQFF.

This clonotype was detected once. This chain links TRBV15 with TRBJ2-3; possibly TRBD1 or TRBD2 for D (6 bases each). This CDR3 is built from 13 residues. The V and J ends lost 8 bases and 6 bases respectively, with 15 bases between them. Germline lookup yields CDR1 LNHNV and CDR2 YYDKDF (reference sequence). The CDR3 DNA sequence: TGTGCCACCCACAAAGGGGGGCACGATACGCAGTATTTT. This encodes CATHKGGHDTQYF.

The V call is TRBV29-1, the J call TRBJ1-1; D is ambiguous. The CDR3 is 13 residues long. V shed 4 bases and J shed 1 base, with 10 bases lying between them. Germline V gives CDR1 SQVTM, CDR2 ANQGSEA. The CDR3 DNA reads TGCAGCGTTGTGCAGGTTGGGAACACTGAAGCTTTCTTT. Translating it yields CSVVQVGNTEAFF.

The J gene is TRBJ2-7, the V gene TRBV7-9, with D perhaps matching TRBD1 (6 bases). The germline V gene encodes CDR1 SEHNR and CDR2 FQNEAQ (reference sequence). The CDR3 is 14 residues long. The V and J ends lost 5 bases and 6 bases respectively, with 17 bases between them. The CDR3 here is CASSPRTVPGEQYF. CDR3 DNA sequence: TGTGCCAGCAGCCCCCGGACAGTACCAGGCGAGCAGTACTTC.

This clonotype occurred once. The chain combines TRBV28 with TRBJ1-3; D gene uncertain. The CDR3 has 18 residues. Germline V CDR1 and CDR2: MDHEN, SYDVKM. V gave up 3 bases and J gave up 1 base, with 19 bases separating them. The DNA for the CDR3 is TGTGCCAGCAGTTTTCCTGGCCCGGCCTTAGGATCTGGAAACACCATATATTTT. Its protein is CASSFPGPALGSGNTIYF.

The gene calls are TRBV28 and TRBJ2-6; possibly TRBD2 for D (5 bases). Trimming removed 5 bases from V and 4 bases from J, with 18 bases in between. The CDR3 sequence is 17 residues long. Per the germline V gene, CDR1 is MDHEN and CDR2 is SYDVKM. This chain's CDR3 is CASSGEGVPAGANVLTF. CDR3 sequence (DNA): TGTGCCAGCAGTGGAGAGGGCGTCCCCGCCGGGGCCAACGTCCTGACTTTC. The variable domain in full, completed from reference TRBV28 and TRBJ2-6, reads DVKVTQSSRYLVKRTGEKVFLECVQDMDHENMFWYRQDPGLGLRLIYFSYDVKMKEKGDIPEGYSVSREKKERFSLILESASTNQTSMYLCASSGEGVPAGANVLTFGAGSRLTVL.

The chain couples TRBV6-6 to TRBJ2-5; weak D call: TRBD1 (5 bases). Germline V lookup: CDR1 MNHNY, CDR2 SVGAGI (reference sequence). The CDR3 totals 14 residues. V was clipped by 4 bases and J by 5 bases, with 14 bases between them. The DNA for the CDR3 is TGTGCCAGCAGTTCCTACCAGACAGACGAGACCCAGTACTTC. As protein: CASSSYQTDETQYF.

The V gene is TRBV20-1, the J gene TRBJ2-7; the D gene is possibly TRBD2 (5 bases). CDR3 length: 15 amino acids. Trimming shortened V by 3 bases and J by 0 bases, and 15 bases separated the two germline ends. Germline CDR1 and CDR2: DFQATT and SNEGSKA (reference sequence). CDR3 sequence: CSARVRRVASYEQYF. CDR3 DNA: TGCAGTGCTAGGGTTCGGCGGGTGGCCTCCTACGAGCAGTACTTC.

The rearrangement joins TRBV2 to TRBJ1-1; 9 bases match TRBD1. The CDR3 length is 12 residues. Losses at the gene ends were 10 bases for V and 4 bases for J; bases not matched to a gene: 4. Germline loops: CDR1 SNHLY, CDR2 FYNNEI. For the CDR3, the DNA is TGTGCCACAGAGACAGGGGGCACTGAAGCTTTCTTT. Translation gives CATETGGTEAFF.

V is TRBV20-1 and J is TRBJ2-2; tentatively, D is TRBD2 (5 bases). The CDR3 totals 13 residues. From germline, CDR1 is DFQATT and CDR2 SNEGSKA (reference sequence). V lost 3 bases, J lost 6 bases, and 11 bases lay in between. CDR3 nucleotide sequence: TGCAGTGCTAGTTCCTCGGGGTCCGGGGAGCTGTTTTTT. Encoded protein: CSASSSGSGELFF.

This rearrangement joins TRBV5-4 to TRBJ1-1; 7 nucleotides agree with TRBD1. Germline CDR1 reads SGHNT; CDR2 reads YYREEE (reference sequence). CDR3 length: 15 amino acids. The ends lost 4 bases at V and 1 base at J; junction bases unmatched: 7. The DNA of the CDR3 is TGTGCCAGCAGCCGTTACAGGGGAAGGAACACTGAAGCTTTCTTT. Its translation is CASSRYRGRNTEAFF.

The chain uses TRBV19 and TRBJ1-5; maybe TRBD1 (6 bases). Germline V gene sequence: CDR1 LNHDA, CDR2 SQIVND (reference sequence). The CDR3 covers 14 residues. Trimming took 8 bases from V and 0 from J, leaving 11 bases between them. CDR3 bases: TGTGCCAGTGACTACAGGGTTAGCAATCAGCCCCAGCATTTT. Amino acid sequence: CASDYRVSNQPQHF. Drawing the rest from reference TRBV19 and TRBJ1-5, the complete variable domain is DGGITQSPKYLFRKEGQNVTLSCEQNLNHDAMYWYRQDPGQGLRLIYYSQIVNDFQKGDIAEGYSVSREKKESFPLTVTSAQKNPTAFYLCASDYRVSNQPQHFGDGTRLSIL.

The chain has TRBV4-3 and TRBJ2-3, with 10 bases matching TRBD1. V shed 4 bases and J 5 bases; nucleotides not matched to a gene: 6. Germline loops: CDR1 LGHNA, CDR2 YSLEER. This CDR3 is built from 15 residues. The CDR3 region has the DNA TGCGCCAGCAGCCGGGGACAGGGGCATTTAGATACGCAGTATTTT. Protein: CASSRGQGHLDTQYF.

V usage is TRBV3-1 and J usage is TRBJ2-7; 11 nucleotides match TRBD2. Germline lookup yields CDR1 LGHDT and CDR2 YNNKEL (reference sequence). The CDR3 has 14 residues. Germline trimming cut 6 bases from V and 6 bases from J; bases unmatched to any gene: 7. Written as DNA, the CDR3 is TGTGCCAGCAGTTCTAGCGGGAGGACGGGCGAGCAGTACTTC. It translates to CASSSSGRTGEQYF.

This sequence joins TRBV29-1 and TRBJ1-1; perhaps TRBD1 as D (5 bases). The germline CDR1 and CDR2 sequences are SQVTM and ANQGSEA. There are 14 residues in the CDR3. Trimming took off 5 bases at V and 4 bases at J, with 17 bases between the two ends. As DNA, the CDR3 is TGCAGCGTTCGCAAACAGGTAATGGCCACTGAAGCTTTCTTT. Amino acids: CSVRKQVMATEAFF.

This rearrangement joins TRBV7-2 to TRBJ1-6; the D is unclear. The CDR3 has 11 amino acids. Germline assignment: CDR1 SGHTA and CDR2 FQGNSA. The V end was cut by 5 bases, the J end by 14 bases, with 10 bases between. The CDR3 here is CASSLIRTLHF. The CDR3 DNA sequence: TGTGCCAGCAGCCTTATTAGGACCCTCCACTTT.